This T cell receptor beta chain emerged from a study of cytomegalovirus exposure and HLA in healthy donors. The CDR3 has 16 residues. Germline lookup yields CDR1 SGDLS and CDR2 YYNGEE. The V gene end was trimmed by 0 bases and the J gene end by 8 bases; junction bases not matched to a gene: 5. Only in-frame clones appear in the TCRdb table, and some are missing; sequencing was by immunoSEQ multiplex PCR. The sample includes some 110,000 clones, about nine tenths of them seen just once. Only one count was recorded for this clone. The specimen sequenced was PBMCs. The TCR originated in a woman in her late teens or twenties in good health and CMV-seropositive. The chain recombines TRBV9 with TRBJ2-1, with 13 bases matching TRBD2. CDR3 in amino acids: CASSVEGTSGGDEQFF. The CDR3 DNA is TGTGCCAGCAGCGTAGAAGGTACTAGCGGGGGGGATGAGCAGTTCTTC.